One sample yielded the 13 T cell receptor beta chains listed below, sequenced in a study of T cell repertoires in cytomegalovirus infection. TCRdb used MiXCR to reprocess the reads, holding one entry per CDR3 protein. Of under 850,000 distinct CDR3 sequences listed, less than 40% are singletons. The sample comprised PBMCs. These receptors were obtained from a human donor in good health (CMV status not recorded). Some clones in this sample may be carry-over from other donors' samples.

The gene calls are TRBV4-1 and TRBJ2-1; D may be TRBD2 (5 bases). Trimming cost V 4 bases and J 10 bases, with 14 bases left between them. This CDR3 spans 13 amino acids. The germline CDR1 and CDR2 sequences are MGHRA and YSYEKL. CDR3 in DNA: TGCGCCAGCAGCCTAACTTTTAGCGCAGAGCAGTTCTTC. As protein: CASSLTFSAEQFF.

The chain combines TRBV11-3 with TRBJ2-2, with TRBD1 matching 9 bases. The germline V gene has CDR1 SGHNT and CDR2 YENEEA. V shed 5 bases, J shed 5 bases, and the junction held 9 bases outside the gene matches. The CDR3 sequence is 16 residues long. DNA for the CDR3: TGTGCCAGCAGCCCCCGGACAGGGGAGGCGACCGGGGAGCTGTTTTTT. This encodes CASSPRTGEATGELFF.

V usage is TRBV28 and J usage is TRBJ2-7; D ambiguous. The CDR3 is 12 amino acids. Germline CDR1 reads MDHEN; CDR2 reads SYDVKM. V shed 4 bases and J shed 2 bases, with 6 bases lying between them. The CDR3 loop is CASSWGTYEQYF. CDR3 DNA sequence: TGTGCCAGCAGTTGGGGTACCTACGAGCAGTACTTC.

The gene calls are TRBV27 and TRBJ1-3; 9 nucleotides line up with TRBD1. V dropped 6 bases and J dropped 0; count of bases not matched to a gene: 6. Germline CDR1 is MNHEY and CDR2 is SMNVEV (reference sequence). The CDR3 covers 16 residues. CDR3 DNA sequence: TGTGCCAGCAGAGACGACAGGGGGGACTCTGGAAACACCATATATTTT. Its translation: CASRDDRGDSGNTIYF.

The chain joins TRBV20-1 to TRBJ2-1; TRBD2 matches 11 bases. In germline, CDR1 is DFQATT, CDR2 SNEGSKA (reference sequence). This CDR3 spans 14 amino acids. V shed 1 base and J 9 bases; nucleotides not matched to a gene: 5. CDR3 region: CSARGSGRATEQFF. DNA of the CDR3: TGCAGTGCTAGAGGTAGCGGGAGGGCCACTGAGCAGTTCTTC.

J is TRBJ1-3 and V is TRBV5-3, with TRBD1 identical over 7 bases. TRBV5-3 is annotated as an ORF whose role is uncertain. J was trimmed by 0 bases and V by 0 bases; bases with no gene match: 6. The CDR3 extends over 17 amino acids. DNA for the CDR3: TGTGCCAGAAGCTTGGCGGGACAGACCATCTCTGGAAACACCATATATTTT. Amino acids: CARSLAGQTISGNTIYF.

V gene TRBV12-3 or TRBV12-4 combines with J gene TRBJ1-1; perhaps TRBD1 as D (5 bases). Between the trimmed V and J ends, which lost 3 bases and 4 bases, there was a span of 12 bases. CDR3 size: 14 residues. The CDR3 spells CASSFRVGSTEAFF. CDR3 nucleotides: TGTGCCAGCAGTTTCAGGGTGGGGAGCACTGAAGCTTTCTTT.

This clonotype has only one observation. This sequence may be a read error, since a much larger clone differs from it by one base. This is likely a read error, given that the CDR3 carries no conserved phenylalanine or tryptophan at its end. The chain employs TRBV7-2 and TRBJ2-1; 9 nucleotides match TRBD2. Germline V gives CDR1 SGHTA, CDR2 FQGNSA. V lost 3 bases and J lost 6; bases outside the gene matches: 6. The CDR3 spans 15 residues. CDR3 residues: CASSFSGSLSNEQFL. The CDR3 DNA is TGTGCCAGCAGCTTTAGCGGGAGTCTGTCCAATGAGCAGTTCTTA.

A few counts support this clonotype. The chain has TRBV4-2 and TRBJ2-7; D could derive from TRBD1 or TRBD2 (5 bases each). The CDR3 is 15 residues long. Between the trimmed V and J ends, which lost 4 bases and 2 bases, there was a span of 15 bases. Germline V CDR1 and CDR2: LGHNA, YNFKEQ. Here the CDR3 reads CASSREGRLTYEQYF. The CDR3 DNA reads TGTGCCAGCAGCCGAGAGGGACGTCTAACCTACGAGCAGTACTTC.

The chain recombines TRBV15 with TRBJ2-1; TRBD2 matches 11 bases. The V and J ends lost 3 bases and 2 bases, in that order; junction bases with no gene match: 3. The length of the CDR3 is 16 residues. CDR1 and CDR2 (germline): LNHNV, YYDKDF (reference sequence). The CDR3 nucleotides are TGTGCCACCAGCAGTGCGACTAGCGGGACCTACAATGAGCAGTTCTTC. Amino acid sequence: CATSSATSGTYNEQFF.

The rearrangement uses TRBV6-1 and TRBJ2-7, with TRBD2 matching over 12 bases. The V gene's germline CDR1 is MNHNS and CDR2 SASEGT. CDR3 size: 15 residues. The V gene end was trimmed by 6 bases and the J gene end by 5 bases; junction bases not matched to a gene: 8. CDR3 in DNA: TGTGCCAGCAGGGATCCTAGCGGGAGGGTCCACGAGCAGTACTTC. It specifies CASRDPSGRVHEQYF.

CDR3 in DNA: TGTGCCAGCAGCCAGCAAGCAGGGCGGACCCAGTACTTC. Translating gives CASSQQAGRTQYF. This chain uses TRBV3-1 with TRBJ2-5, with D possibly matching TRBD1 (5 bases). The CDR3 length is 13 residues. Per germline, CDR1 LGHDT and CDR2 YNNKEL (reference sequence). Deletions cut 3 bases from V and 7 bases from J, with 12 bases between.

The chain is built from TRBV6-5 and TRBJ2-1, with D unclear. Trimming removed 9 bases at V and 1 base at J, with 16 bases between. The CDR3 is 15 amino acids. CDR1 and CDR2 from the germline V gene are MNHEY and SVGAGI. This CDR3 reads CASRPTRGSYNEQFF. DNA for the CDR3: TGTGCCAGTCGCCCCACTCGCGGATCCTACAATGAGCAGTTCTTC.